This is a list of T cell receptor beta chains from one sample in a study of cytomegalovirus exposure and HLA in healthy donors. Using immunoSEQ multiplex PCR, the repertoire was profiled, and TCRdb retains in-frame clones only, with some absent. Among about 140,000 clones listed, roughly three quarters were seen once. The specimen was PBMCs. Source of these receptors: a female donor in good health and CMV-seronegative. Both conserved end residues are part of each CDR3. Each record gives: J gene, clone size, D gene, V gene, CDR3 DNA, CDR3 protein. D genes are given only for firm matches. Not every row has a clone size; where given, it reads once, few, many or a size class.

>TRBJ1-2|NA|TRBD1|TRBV30
TGTGCCTGGAGTTTCGGGACAGGGGGCTATGGCTACACCTTC
CAWSFGTGGYGYTF
>TRBJ1-5|NA|NA|TRBV4-1
TGCGCCAGCAGCCAAGAAGTCAGTCAACAGTATCAGCCCCAGCATTTT
CASSQEVSQQYQPQHF
>TRBJ2-1|NA|NA|TRBV29-1
TGCAGCGTGAGGGGGACGGATGACTACAATGAGCAGTTCTTC
CSVRGTDDYNEQFF
>TRBJ1-2|few|NA|TRBV11-2
TGTGCCAGCAGCTTGGGCGGGGGCTACACCTTC
CASSLGGGYTF
>TRBJ2-3|NA|NA|TRBV7-9
TGTGCCAGCAGGACCGGGGGTAACACAGATACGCAGTATTTT
CASRTGGNTDTQYF
>TRBJ1-5|NA|NA|TRBV30
TGTGCCTGGAGTGGGACACAGGGCAATCAGCCCCAGCATTTT
CAWSGTQGNQPQHF
>TRBJ1-2|NA|TRBD1|TRBV2
TGTGCCAGCAGTCAAGACAGGGTCTATGGCTACACCTTC
CASSQDRVYGYTF
>TRBJ2-2|NA|TRBD1|TRBV5-4
TGTGCCAGCAGCAACCGGGACAGGGGCACCGGGGAGCTGTTTTTT
CASSNRDRGTGELFF
>TRBJ1-2|NA|TRBD1|TRBV18
TGTGCCAGCTCACCACTACCGACAGGGGCAGGTTCGGTAGATGGCTACACCTTC
CASSPLPTGAGSVDGYTF
>TRBJ2-2|NA|NA|TRBV18
TGTGCCAGCTCACCAAGTCGCAGGGGCCCGAACACCGGGGAGCTGTTTTTT
CASSPSRRGPNTGELFF
>TRBJ1-5|NA|NA|TRBV6-5
TGTGCCTCCGGGTGGGGGCTGAACAATCAGCCCCAGCATTTT
CASGWGLNNQPQHF
>TRBJ1-2|NA|TRBD1|TRBV29-1
TGCAGCGCCGCCGGGACAGGTTCTAGTGGCTACACCTTC
CSAAGTGSSGYTF
>TRBJ1-2|NA|NA|TRBV29-1
TGCAGCGTACACTCCAGGGCCCAGGGCTACACCTTC
CSVHSRAQGYTF
>TRBJ1-2|once|NA|TRBV9
TGTGCCAGCAGCGTAGATCGGACTTTAAACGACTATGGCTACACCTTC
CASSVDRTLNDYGYTF
>TRBJ2-7|NA|TRBD2|TRBV4-3
TGCGCCAGCAGCTTCACGGCGGGAGCTAGCGAGCAGTACTTC
CASSFTAGASEQYF
>TRBJ1-4|few|NA|TRBV7-6
TGTGCCAGCAGCCGCGGGGCGACTAATGAAAAACTGTTTTTT
CASSRGATNEKLFF
>TRBJ1-4|NA|NA|TRBV25-1
TGTGCCAGCAGTTCACAGAGGGCAACTAATGAAAAACTGTTTTTT
CASSSQRATNEKLFF
>TRBJ2-1|NA|TRBD2|TRBV7-9
TGTGCCAGCAGCTTAGGTCACCGGCGGGAGCACAATGAGCAGTTCTTC
CASSLGHRREHNEQFF
>TRBJ2-7|NA|TRBD2|TRBV29-1
TGCAGCGCGGAGTCCCTAGCGGGTACCCACGAGCAGTACTTC
CSAESLAGTHEQYF
>TRBJ1-6|NA|TRBD1|TRBV30
TGTGCCTGGAGTGCGGGGACAGGGAACTATCAGGCCCTCCACTTT
CAWSAGTGNYQALHF
>TRBJ2-3|NA|TRBD2|TRBV5-1
TGCGCCAGCAGCCTGGTACTAGCGGGAGGATCAGATACGCAGTATTTT
CASSLVLAGGSDTQYF
>TRBJ2-3|NA|TRBD1|TRBV11-3
TGTGCCAGCAGCTCAAGGACAGGGGCGGCCACAGATACGCAGTATTTT
CASSSRTGAATDTQYF